Shown below are 21 T cell receptor beta chains from a single sample sequenced in a study of control samples from healthy donors and cancer patients. Only in-frame clones appear in the TCRdb table, and some are missing; sequencing was by immunoSEQ multiplex PCR. Here the sample spans approximately 130,000 clones, roughly 84% being singletons. The sample consisted of blood. These TCRs come from a man in his forties in good health.

To note about this clone: Germline is not matched at one junction end, which may reflect a read error. The genes are TRBV7-8 and TRBJ1-1; 12 bases agree with TRBD1. The CDR3 covers 16 residues. Germline values: CDR1 SGHVS, CDR2 FQNEAQ. Written as DNA, the CDR3 is TGTGTCAGCAGCCCCGGGACAGGGGGCAGGAACACTGAAGCTTTCTTT. Amino acids: CVSSPGTGGRNTEAFF.

The genes are TRBV4-3 and TRBJ2-7, with 7 bases that match TRBD2. This CDR3 has 15 amino acids. Looked up from germline, CDR1 is LGHNA and CDR2 is YSLEER. V gave up 4 bases and J gave up 5 bases; unmatched junction bases: 11. For the CDR3, the DNA is TGCGCCAGCAGCCTCCAGCGGGGAAGGGTCGACGAGCAGTACTTC. Protein sequence: CASSLQRGRVDEQYF.

The chain combines TRBV2 with TRBJ2-7, with TRBD1 matching over 7 bases. CDR1 and CDR2 (germline): SNHLY, FYNNEI. V was clipped by 6 bases and J by 5 bases; unmatched bases: 7. This CDR3 has 13 residues. The CDR3 protein is CASSEGQSNEQYF. The CDR3 coding sequence is TGTGCCAGCAGCGAGGGACAGTCCAACGAGCAGTACTTC.

The CDR3 spells CASSLWGLETQYF. In DNA, the CDR3 is TGTGCCAGCAGCTTATGGGGACTGGAGACCCAGTACTTC. The chain carries TRBV13 and TRBJ2-5; tentatively, D is TRBD2 (6 bases). CDR1 is PRHDT and CDR2 is FYEKMQ in the germline V gene (reference sequence). Trimming shortened V by 2 bases and J by 5 bases, and 9 bases separated the two germline ends. The CDR3 consists of 13 residues.

This chain uses TRBV2 with TRBJ2-1; 14 nucleotides agree with TRBD2. J gave up 7 bases and V 3 bases, and 5 bases lay outside the gene matches. CDR1 is SNHLY and CDR2 is FYNNEI in the germline V gene. This CDR3 is 16 amino acids long. Here the CDR3 reads CASSEGGLAGGNEQFF. The DNA of the CDR3 is TGTGCCAGCAGTGAGGGCGGACTAGCGGGGGGAAATGAGCAGTTCTTC.

The CDR3 region has the DNA TGTGCCAGCTCACCTTTCAGCGGGGGGCAGAATGAGCAGTTCTTC. Its protein product is CASSPFSGGQNEQFF. This chain uses TRBV18 with TRBJ2-1; TRBD2 matches at 9 bases. This CDR3 has 15 residues. J was trimmed by 7 bases and V by 3 bases; bases with no gene match: 7. Germline V gene lookup returns CDR1 KGHSH and CDR2 LQKENI.

J is TRBJ1-6 and V is TRBV7-8; D is undetermined. Germline CDR1 reads SGHVS; CDR2 reads FQNEAQ. The CDR3 is made up of 15 amino acids. Deletions cut 3 bases from V and 0 bases from J, with 6 bases between. The DNA for the CDR3 is TGTGCCAGCAGCTTTGCACTCTCCTATAATTCACCCCTCCACTTT. This codes for CASSFALSYNSPLHF.

The chain joins TRBV6-1 to TRBJ2-7; 8 nucleotides match TRBD2. The CDR3 runs to 15 residues. Germline CDR1 MNHNS, CDR2 SASEGT. Trimming took 1 base from V and 1 from J; bases not matched to a gene: 3. The CDR3 is CASSEGGGRSYEQYF. For the CDR3, the DNA is TGTGCCAGCAGTGAAGGCGGGGGGAGATCCTACGAGCAGTACTTC.

V and J are TRBV11-3 and TRBJ2-5; possibly TRBD2 for D (6 bases). CDR3 size: 16 residues. Germline CDR1 is SGHNT and CDR2 is YENEEA. Trimming stripped 1 base from V and 2 bases from J, with 14 bases between. The DNA for the CDR3 is TGTGCCAGCAGCTTAGGGCTTACGGGGGTTCAAGAGACCCAGTACTTC. This translates into CASSLGLTGVQETQYF.

The chain uses TRBV2 and TRBJ1-4; D not certain. Trimming shortened V by 8 bases and J by 8 bases, and 21 bases separated the two germline ends. Germline loops: CDR1 SNHLY, CDR2 FYNNEI. This CDR3 contains 15 residues. This CDR3 reads CASPPGPRSWEKLFF. The CDR3 coding sequence is TGTGCCAGCCCGCCCGGACCCCGATCCTGGGAAAAACTGTTTTTT. Using reference TRBV2 and TRBJ1-4 for the parts outside the CDR3, the full variable domain is EPEVTQTPSHQVTQMGQEVILRCVPISNHLYFYWYRQILGQKVEFLVSFYNNEISEKSEIFDDQFSVERPDGSNFTLKIRSTKLEDSAMYFCASPPGPRSWEKLFFGSGTQLSVL.

The chain links TRBV21-1 to TRBJ1-5; the table gives TRBD1 as D, unverified against the DNA. TRBV21-1 is flagged as a pseudogene. The CDR3 is 18 residues long. The CDR3 reads CASSTVDRLSRLSQPQHF. The CDR3 coding sequence is TGTGCCAGCAGCACCGTAGACAGATTATCCCGCCTAAGCCAGCCCCAGCATTTT.

The V gene is TRBV7-2, the J gene TRBJ1-2; the match to TRBD1 covers 8 bases. Germline loops: CDR1 SGHTA, CDR2 FQGNSA. This CDR3 spans 14 amino acids. V shed 4 bases and J 4 bases; nucleotides not matched to a gene: 5. DNA of the CDR3: TGTGCCAGCAGCTACCGACAGGGGACCTATGGCTACACCTTC. This encodes CASSYRQGTYGYTF.

The chain uses TRBV2 and TRBJ1-4, with no clear D. This CDR3 has 14 residues. Germline CDR1 SNHLY, CDR2 FYNNEI. With 8 bases removed from V and 0 bases from J, the gap between germline ends came to 10 bases. DNA for the CDR3: TGTGCCAGCTCTCCAATAGCAACTAATGAAAAACTGTTTTTT. The encoded protein is CASSPIATNEKLFF.

The chain couples TRBV4-1 to TRBJ2-3, with D perhaps TRBD1 or TRBD2 (6 bases each). Germline V gene sequence: CDR1 MGHRA, CDR2 YSYEKL. V lost 6 bases and J lost 0, with 13 bases in between. This CDR3 has 15 amino acids. This CDR3 is CASSQIGGSTDTQYF. CDR3 nucleotide sequence: TGCGCCAGCAGTCAGATAGGGGGGAGCACAGATACGCAGTATTTT.

V is TRBV7-9 and J is TRBJ1-1; 7 bases match TRBD1. The CDR3 extends over 15 amino acids. Germline CDR1 is SEHNR and CDR2 is FQNEAQ (reference sequence). The trim removed 0 bases at V and 1 base at J, leaving 2 bases unmatched. Written as DNA, the CDR3 is TGTGCCAGCAGCTTAGCCGGGACAGCGAACACTGAAGCTTTCTTT. This sequence encodes CASSLAGTANTEAFF.

This clone was seen just once. This chain links TRBV11-2 with TRBJ1-5; TRBD1 is a possible D gene (5 bases). Trimming took 2 bases from V and 0 from J, leaving 17 bases between them. CDR3 length: 18 amino acids. The V gene's germline CDR1 is SGHAT and CDR2 FQNNGV. CDR3 sequence (DNA): TGTGCCAGCAGCTTACGTCCCGGGGTGGGGCTTAGCAATCAGCCCCAGCATTTT. It yields the protein CASSLRPGVGLSNQPQHF.

The rearrangement links TRBV10-2 to TRBJ2-3; TRBD2 matches 8 bases. CDR3 length: 15 amino acids. Germline CDR1 and CDR2: WSHSY and SAAADI. J lost 3 bases, V lost 5 bases, and 7 bases had no gene match. Written as DNA, the CDR3 is TGCGCCAGCAGTACCGGGGGGGCGGGAACAGATACGCAGTATTTT. Translated, it gives CASSTGGAGTDTQYF.

The rearrangement uses TRBV5-6 and TRBJ2-3; no clear D. The CDR3 runs to 13 residues. V lost 0 bases and J lost 2, with 4 bases in between. The germline V gene encodes CDR1 SGHDT and CDR2 YYEEEE. The CDR3 loop is CASSLATTDTQYF. CDR3 sequence (DNA): TGTGCCAGCAGCTTGGCGACCACAGATACGCAGTATTTT.

V usage is TRBV30 and J usage is TRBJ2-1; 10 nucleotides line up with TRBD2. After removal of 3 bases from V and 7 bases from J, the junction contained 9 bases not matched to a gene. This CDR3 is 15 amino acids long. From germline, CDR1 is GTSNPN and CDR2 SVGIG (reference sequence). The CDR3: CAWSENSGGLNEQFF. The CDR3 nucleotides read TGTGCCTGGAGCGAAAATAGCGGGGGGCTAAATGAGCAGTTCTTC.

The rearrangement uses TRBV4-1 and TRBJ2-3, with D perhaps matching TRBD2 (5 bases). This CDR3 comprises 12 residues. Germline-derived CDR1 and CDR2 are MGHRA and YSYEKL. Deletions cut 8 bases from V and 5 bases from J, with 11 bases between. The DNA for the CDR3 is TGCGCCAGCTCTCATCGGGGAGATACGCAGTATTTT. Amino acid sequence: CASSHRGDTQYF.

The chain links TRBV27 to TRBJ2-7, with 9 positions matching TRBD2. Germline V CDR1 and CDR2: MNHEY, SMNVEV (reference sequence). The ends lost 2 bases at V and 4 bases at J; junction bases unmatched: 3. This CDR3 has 14 amino acids. The CDR3 DNA sequence: TGTGCCAGCAGTTTAAATCTAGCGGGATACGAGCAGTACTTC. It is translated as CASSLNLAGYEQYF.